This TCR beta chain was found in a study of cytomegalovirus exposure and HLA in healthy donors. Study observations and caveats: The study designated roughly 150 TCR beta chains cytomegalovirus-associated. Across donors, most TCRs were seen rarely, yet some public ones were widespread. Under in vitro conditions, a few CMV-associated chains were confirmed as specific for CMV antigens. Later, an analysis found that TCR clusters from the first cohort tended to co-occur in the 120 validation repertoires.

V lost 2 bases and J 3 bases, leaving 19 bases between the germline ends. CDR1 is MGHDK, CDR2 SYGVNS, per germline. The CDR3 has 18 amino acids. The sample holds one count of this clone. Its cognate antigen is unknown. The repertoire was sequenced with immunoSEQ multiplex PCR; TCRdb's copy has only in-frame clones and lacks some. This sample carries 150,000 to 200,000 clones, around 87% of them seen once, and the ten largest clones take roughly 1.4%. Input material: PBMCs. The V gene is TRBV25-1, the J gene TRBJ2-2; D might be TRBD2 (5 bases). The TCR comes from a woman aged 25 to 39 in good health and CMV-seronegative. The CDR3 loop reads CASSEIPVSGLDTGELFF. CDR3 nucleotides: TGTGCCAGCAGTGAAATCCCCGTGTCGGGGTTAGACACCGGGGAGCTGTTTTTT.